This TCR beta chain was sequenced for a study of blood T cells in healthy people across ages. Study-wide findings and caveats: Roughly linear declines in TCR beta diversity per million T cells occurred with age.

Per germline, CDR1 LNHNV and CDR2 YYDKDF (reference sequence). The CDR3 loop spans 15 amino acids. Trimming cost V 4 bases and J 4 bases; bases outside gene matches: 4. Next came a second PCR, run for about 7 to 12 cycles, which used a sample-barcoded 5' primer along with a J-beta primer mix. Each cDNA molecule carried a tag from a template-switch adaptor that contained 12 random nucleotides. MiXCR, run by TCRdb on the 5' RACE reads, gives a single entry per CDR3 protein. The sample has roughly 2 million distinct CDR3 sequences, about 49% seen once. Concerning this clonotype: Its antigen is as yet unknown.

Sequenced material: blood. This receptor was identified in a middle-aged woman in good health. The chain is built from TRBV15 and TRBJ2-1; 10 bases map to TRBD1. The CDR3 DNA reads TGTGCCACCAGCAACCGACAGGGGGCTTACAATGAGCAGTTCTTC. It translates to CATSNRQGAYNEQFF.